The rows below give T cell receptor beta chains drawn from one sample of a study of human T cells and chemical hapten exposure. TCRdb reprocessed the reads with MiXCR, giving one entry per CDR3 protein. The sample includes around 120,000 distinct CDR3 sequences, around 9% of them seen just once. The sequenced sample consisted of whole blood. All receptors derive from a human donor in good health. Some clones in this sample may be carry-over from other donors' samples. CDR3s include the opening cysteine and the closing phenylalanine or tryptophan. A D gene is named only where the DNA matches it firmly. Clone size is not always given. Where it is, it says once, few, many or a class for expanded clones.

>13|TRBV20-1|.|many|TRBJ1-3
TGCAGTGCAGGTGGGGTCTCTGGAAACACCATATATTTT
CSAGGVSGNTIYF
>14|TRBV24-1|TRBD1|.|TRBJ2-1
TGTGCCACCAGTGACACCGACAGGGGAAGTCGGCAGTTCTTC
CATSDTDRGSRQFF
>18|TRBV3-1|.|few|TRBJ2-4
TGTGCCAGCAGCCAAGATGGCAGGAGGAATCTAGCCAAAAACATTCAGTACTTC
CASSQDGRRNLAKNIQYF
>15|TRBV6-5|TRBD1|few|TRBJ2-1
TGTGCCAGCAGTCTACAGGGGGCCTCCTACAATGAGCAGTTCTTC
CASSLQGASYNEQFF
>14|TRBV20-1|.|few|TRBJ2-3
TGCAGTGCTAGAGATCCGGCTACCGAGGATACGCAGTATTTT
CSARDPATEDTQYF
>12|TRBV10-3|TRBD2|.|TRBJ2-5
TGTGCCATCAGGGGACTAGAAGAGACCCAGTACTTC
CAIRGLEETQYF
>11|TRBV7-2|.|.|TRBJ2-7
TGTGCCAGCAGCGCCGCCCACGAGCAGTACTTC
CASSAAHEQYF
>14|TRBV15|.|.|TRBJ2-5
TGTGCCACCAGCACCCGGACAGCTCAAGAGACCCAGTACTTC
CATSTRTAQETQYF
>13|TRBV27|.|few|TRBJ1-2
TGTGCCAGCAGTTACGGTATGGCATATGGCTACACCTTC
CASSYGMAYGYTF
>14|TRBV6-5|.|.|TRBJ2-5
TGTGCCAGCAGTTACCGGATAGAAGGTCAGACCCAGTACTTC
CASSYRIEGQTQYF
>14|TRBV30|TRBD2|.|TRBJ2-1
TGTGCCTGGACCGGACTAGCGGGATACCATGAGCAGTTCTTC
CAWTGLAGYHEQFF
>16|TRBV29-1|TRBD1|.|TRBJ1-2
TGCAGCGTTGTTGGGGCCAAGGGGGCGGAAGACTATGGCTACACCTTC
CSVVGAKGAEDYGYTF
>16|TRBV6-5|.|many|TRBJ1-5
TGTGCCAGCAGTTACTCAGGAACTGTGGGGGGTCAGCCCCAGCATTTT
CASSYSGTVGGQPQHF
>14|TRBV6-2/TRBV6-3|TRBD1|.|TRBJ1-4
TGTGCCAGCAGTTCCGGGACAGCAAATGAAAAACTGTTTTTT
CASSSGTANEKLFF
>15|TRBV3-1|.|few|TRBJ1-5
TGTGCCAGCAGCCAAGGGACAGATGGAAATCAGCCCCAGCATTTT
CASSQGTDGNQPQHF
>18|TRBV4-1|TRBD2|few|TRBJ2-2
TGCGCCAGCAGCCAGGGACTAGCAATGGTCGGGAACACCGGGGAGCTGTTTTTT
CASSQGLAMVGNTGELFF
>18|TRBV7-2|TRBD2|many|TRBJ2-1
TGTGCCAGCAGCTTAATGTTGTCTAGCGGGGGGGGCTACAATGAGCAGTTCTTC
CASSLMLSSGGGYNEQFF
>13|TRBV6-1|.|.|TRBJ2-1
TGTGCCAGCAGGGCGGACATTCCCAATGAGCAGTTCTTC
CASRADIPNEQFF
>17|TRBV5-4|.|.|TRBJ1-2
TGTGCCAGCAGCTTACTATTTTCTAGGACACCCGGCTATGGCTACACCTTC
CASSLLFSRTPGYGYTF
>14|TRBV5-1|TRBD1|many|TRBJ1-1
TGCGCCAGCAGCCCGAGACAGGGGAACACTGAAGCTTTCTTT
CASSPRQGNTEAFF
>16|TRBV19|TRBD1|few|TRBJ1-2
TGTGCCAGTAGTACCAATCACAGGGGAGCATCGTATGGCTACACCTTC
CASSTNHRGASYGYTF
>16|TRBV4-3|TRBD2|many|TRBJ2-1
TGCGCCAGCAAGCTACTCGGCGGGGGGGCAGAAAATGAGCAGTTCTTC
CASKLLGGGAENEQFF
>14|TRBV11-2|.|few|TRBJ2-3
TGTGCCAGCAGCGCAGGTCCGAGCACAGATACGCAGTATTTT
CASSAGPSTDTQYF
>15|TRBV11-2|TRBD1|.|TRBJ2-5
TGTGCCAGCAGCTCGGGACAGGGAGGGGCGGAGACCCAGTACTTC
CASSSGQGGAETQYF
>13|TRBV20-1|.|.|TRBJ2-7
TGCAGTGCGTTAGACAGTCCCTCCTACGAGCAGTACTTC
CSALDSPSYEQYF
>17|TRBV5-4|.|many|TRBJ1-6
TGTGCCAGCAGCAGGAGTCTACAGAACAGTTGGAATTCACCCCTCCACTTT
CASSRSLQNSWNSPLHF
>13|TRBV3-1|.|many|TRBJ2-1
TGTGCCAGCAGCCACGACGGGGCCAATGAGCAGTTCTTC
CASSHDGANEQFF
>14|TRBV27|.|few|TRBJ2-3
TGTGCCAGCGGGGGAGGACCTCGCACAGATACGCAGTATTTT
CASGGGPRTDTQYF
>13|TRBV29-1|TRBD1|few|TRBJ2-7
TGCAGCGTTGAAGGGACAGGAATACCCGAGCAGTACTTC
CSVEGTGIPEQYF
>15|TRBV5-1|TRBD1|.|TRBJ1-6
TGCGCCAGCAGCCCAAGGGGACAGATCGAATCACCCCTCCACTTT
CASSPRGQIESPLHF
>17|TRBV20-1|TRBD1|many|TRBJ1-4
TGCAGTGCTAGCCGACAGGGATGGGGCGCAACTAATGAAAAACTGTTTTTT
CSASRQGWGATNEKLFF
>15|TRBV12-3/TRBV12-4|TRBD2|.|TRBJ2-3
TGTGCCAGCACCGCGGGACTAGCGGGCCAAGATACGCAGTATTTT
CASTAGLAGQDTQYF
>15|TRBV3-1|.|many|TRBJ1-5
TGTGCCAGCAGCCAGACGACCAGAAGCAATCAGCCCCAGCATTTT
CASSQTTRSNQPQHF
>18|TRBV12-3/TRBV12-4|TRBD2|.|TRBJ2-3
TGTGCCAGCAGTTTTCCCCGGGCTAGCGGGGGGCCCGCAGATACGCAGTATTTT
CASSFPRASGGPADTQYF
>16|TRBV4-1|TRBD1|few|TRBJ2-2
TGCGCCAGCAGCCAAGAAGCAGGGGGTGACACCGGGGAGCTGTTTTTT
CASSQEAGGDTGELFF
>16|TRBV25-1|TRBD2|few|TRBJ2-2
TGTGCCAGCAGTGCCGAAACCGGGACTAGCGGGCGGGAGCTGTTTTTT
CASSAETGTSGRELFF
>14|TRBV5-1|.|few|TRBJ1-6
TGCGCCAGCAGCTTGGCTTGGGGGAATTCACCCCTCCACTTT
CASSLAWGNSPLHF
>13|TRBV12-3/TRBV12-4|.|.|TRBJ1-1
TGTGCCAGCAGTCTCGGGCGGGGGCGACGAGCTTTCTTT
CASSLGRGRRAFF
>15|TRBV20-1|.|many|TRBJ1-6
TGCAGTGCTAGATGGGGGCGACGGGAGAATTCACCCCTCCACTTT
CSARWGRRENSPLHF
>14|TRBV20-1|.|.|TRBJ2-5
TGCAGTGCGGAAAGAGGGACTGCCCAAGAGACCCAGTACTTC
CSAERGTAQETQYF
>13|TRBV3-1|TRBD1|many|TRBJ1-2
TGTGCCAGCAGCCAGACAGGGAACTACGGCTACACCTTC
CASSQTGNYGYTF
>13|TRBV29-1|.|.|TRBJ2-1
TGCAGCGTTGGACCGGGAACCTACAATGAGCAGTTCTTC
CSVGPGTYNEQFF
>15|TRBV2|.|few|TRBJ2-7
TGTGCCAGCAAACTTTCGGCGGATACTGCCTACGAGCAGTACTTC
CASKLSADTAYEQYF